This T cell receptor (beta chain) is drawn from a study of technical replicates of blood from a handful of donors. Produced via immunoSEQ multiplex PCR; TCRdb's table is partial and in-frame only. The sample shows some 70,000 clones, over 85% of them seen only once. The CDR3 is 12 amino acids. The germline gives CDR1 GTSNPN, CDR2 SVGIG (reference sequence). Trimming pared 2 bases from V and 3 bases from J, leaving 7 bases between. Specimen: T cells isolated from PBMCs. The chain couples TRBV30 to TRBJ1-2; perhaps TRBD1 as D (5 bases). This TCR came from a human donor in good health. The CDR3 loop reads CAWSRQYYGYTF. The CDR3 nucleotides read TGTGCCTGGAGTCGACAGTACTATGGCTACACCTTC.